The 26 T cell receptor beta chains in this list originate from one sample, sequenced in a study of human T cells and chemical hapten exposure. Each CDR3 protein is one row after TCRdb ran MiXCR on the RACE reads. The sample holds around 300,000 distinct CDR3 sequences, about 7.7% seen once. The sample's time point: pre-sensitization, week 0. Treatment meaning: therapeutic diphenylcyclopropenone sensitization with weekly scalp DPC. Sequenced material: whole blood, taken in connection with sensitization to the hapten diphenylcyclopropenone (DPC). Receptor source: a young man with alopecia areata. Some clones in this sample may be carry-over from other donors' samples.

This rearrangement joins TRBV24-1 to TRBJ2-2; D gene unclear. Trimming shortened V by 3 bases and J by 1 base, and 11 bases separated the two germline ends. Per the germline V gene, CDR1 is KGHDR and CDR2 is SFDVKD. This CDR3 has 16 amino acids. CDR3 loop: CATSDPDPRNTGELFF. DNA of the CDR3: TGTGCCACCAGTGATCCAGACCCCCGGAACACCGGGGAGCTGTTTTTT.

Only a few counts were recorded for this clonotype. The V and J genes are TRBV10-3 and TRBJ2-5, with 9 bases that match TRBD1. The CDR3 extends over 16 amino acids. V lost 2 bases to trimming and J lost 5 bases; unmatched junction nucleotides: 9. Germline V CDR1 and CDR2: ENHRY, SYGVKD. The DNA of the CDR3 is TGTGCCATCAGTGAGCCGAGGGACAGGGTGACGGAGACCCAGTACTTC. Amino acid sequence: CAISEPRDRVTETQYF.

The chain uses TRBV15 and TRBJ1-5; tentatively, D is TRBD1 (6 bases). Per germline, CDR1 LNHNV and CDR2 YYDKDF (reference sequence). CDR3 length: 14 amino acids. V shed 0 bases and J shed 4 bases, with 7 bases lying between them. The CDR3 DNA follows: TGTGCCACCAGCAGAGATCAGGGGAATCAGCCCCAGCATTTT. Translated: CATSRDQGNQPQHF.

This chain links TRBV7-2 with TRBJ1-5; a weak D match, TRBD1 (6 bases). Trimming stripped 0 bases from V and 4 bases from J, with 13 bases between. Germline CDR1 reads SGHTA; CDR2 reads FQGNSA. The CDR3 runs to 16 residues. The CDR3 is CASSLAKGDGNQPQHF. In nucleotides, the CDR3 is TGTGCCAGCAGCTTAGCGAAGGGGGATGGTAATCAGCCCCAGCATTTT.

This clonotype was picked up many times. This rearrangement joins TRBV27 to TRBJ1-2; D is uncertain. The CDR3 is 13 residues long. The germline CDR1 and CDR2 sequences are MNHEY and SMNVEV (reference sequence). The ends were cut back, 1 base at V and 5 bases at J, with 8 bases in the middle. CDR3 DNA: TGTGCCAGCAGTTTATTAGGAAGATATGGCTACACCTTC. It specifies CASSLLGRYGYTF.

This clonotype turned up a few times. This chain links TRBV6-2 or TRBV6-3 with TRBJ2-7; TRBD1 is a possible D gene (6 bases). The CDR3 covers 16 residues. V lost 6 bases and J 3 bases, leaving 21 bases between the germline ends. CDR1 is MNHEY, CDR2 SVGEGT, per germline. The CDR3 reads CASSLNTPWGLYEQYF. The CDR3 DNA is TGTGCCAGCAGCCTGAACACCCCTTGGGGGCTCTACGAGCAGTACTTC.

There are many counts of this clonotype. This chain links TRBV29-1 with TRBJ2-5; 9 bases line up with TRBD2. CDR1 and CDR2 from the germline V gene are SQVTM and ANQGSEA. The CDR3 is 14 residues long. V shed 1 base and J 2 bases; nucleotides not matched to a gene: 2. CDR3 in DNA: TGCAGCGTTGAAGGGCTAGCGGGGCAAGAGACCCAGTACTTC. Translation gives CSVEGLAGQETQYF.

V is TRBV4-1 and J is TRBJ2-3; 9 positions agree with TRBD2. The CDR3 runs 14 residues. V shed 3 bases and J 4 bases; nucleotides not matched to a gene: 2. The germline V gene encodes CDR1 MGHRA and CDR2 YSYEKL. The CDR3 DNA is TGCGCCAGCAGCCAGGCGGGGGGGTCAGATACGCAGTATTTT. As protein: CASSQAGGSDTQYF.

This clonotype was seen more than once but under ten times. The gene calls are TRBV29-1 and TRBJ2-7; D not certain. CDR3 length equals 14 residues. V was shortened by 7 bases and J by 0 bases, with 16 bases between the two germline ends. The germline CDR1 and CDR2 sequences are SQVTM and ANQGSEA. The CDR3 region is CSATIDGTSYEQYF. DNA of the CDR3: TGCAGCGCTACAATCGACGGAACCTCCTACGAGCAGTACTTC.

In this sample, this clonotype turned up a few times. The gene calls are TRBV6-2 or TRBV6-3 and TRBJ1-1; tentatively, D is TRBD1 (6 bases). This CDR3 contains 15 residues. V was cut by 5 bases and J by 5 bases, with 18 bases left in between. CDR1 MNHEY and CDR2 SVGEGT come from the germline V gene. CDR3 bases: TGTGCCAGCAGTCTACCGCTGAGAAGGGGGACTGAAGCTTTCTTT. Encoded protein: CASSLPLRRGTEAFF.

This clonotype was detected a few times. This chain connects TRBV9 to TRBJ2-4; D may be TRBD1 (7 bases). The V gene lost 4 bases and the J gene lost 2 bases, with 28 bases spanning the gap. This CDR3 has 20 residues. Germline V gene lookup returns CDR1 SGDLS and CDR2 YYNGEE. Here the CDR3 reads CASSTPRRAGGLLSKNIQYF. The CDR3 coding sequence is TGTGCCAGCAGCACTCCCAGGCGGGCAGGGGGGTTACTGTCCAAAAACATTCAGTACTTC.

This chain links TRBV12-3 or TRBV12-4 with TRBJ2-7; D is perhaps TRBD2 (5 bases). Trimming cost V 5 bases and J 2 bases, with 16 bases left between them. This CDR3 spans 15 amino acids. The CDR3 is CASSVSPGSTYEQYF. The CDR3 region has the DNA TGTGCCAGCAGTGTGAGTCCGGGGAGCACCTACGAGCAGTACTTC.

In this sample, this clonotype turned up many times. The CDR3 coding sequence is TGTGCCAGCAGCCAGCCACGGGGGGGCCTCTCCGGGGAGCTGTTTTTT. Its protein product is CASSQPRGGLSGELFF. This chain links TRBV4-2 with TRBJ2-2; 8 bases fit TRBD2. The CDR3 loop spans 16 amino acids. The V segment lost 3 bases and the J segment 6 bases; nucleotides outside the gene matches: 9. The germline gives CDR1 LGHNA, CDR2 YNFKEQ.

This clonotype was recorded many times. The rearrangement joins TRBV11-2 to TRBJ2-1, with no clear D. V was pared by 1 base and J by 13 bases, with 14 bases between. The CDR3 totals 13 residues. CDR1 is SGHAT, CDR2 FQNNGV, per germline. In nucleotides, the CDR3 is TGTGCCAGCAGCTTAGGGCCAGGCCCGCCACAGTTCTTC. Protein product: CASSLGPGPPQFF.

This clonotype was observed at least ten times. The genes are TRBV7-2 and TRBJ2-5, with a weak D call TRBD1 (5 bases). The V gene's germline CDR1 is SGHTA and CDR2 FQGNSA. The CDR3 totals 21 residues. The germline V and J ends were trimmed by 0 bases and 2 bases, with 28 bases remaining between them. CDR3 sequence (DNA): TGTGCCAGCAGCTTAGCTTTTATTCAGGGTTTTTTACGCGACGGTCAAGAGACCCAGTACTTC. It encodes CASSLAFIQGFLRDGQETQYF.

This clonotype was seen only a few times. This chain joins TRBV11-2 and TRBJ1-1, with 8 bases identical to TRBD1. V lost 5 bases and J lost 0; bases outside the gene matches: 5. CDR3 length: 15 residues. The V gene's germline CDR1 is SGHAT and CDR2 FQNNGV. The CDR3, as DNA: TGTGCCAGCAGCAGGACAGGGATTATGAACACTGAAGCTTTCTTT. This sequence encodes CASSRTGIMNTEAFF.

This chain links TRBV20-1 with TRBJ2-3; D is unresolved. Germline CDR1 and CDR2: DFQATT and SNEGSKA (reference sequence). The V gene lost 3 bases and the J gene lost 5 bases, with 3 bases spanning the gap. CDR3 length equals 10 residues. This chain's CDR3 is CSARRDTQYF. The CDR3 DNA is TGCAGTGCTAGGAGAGATACGCAGTATTTT.

The chain has TRBV7-6 and TRBJ2-3; D call uncertain. This CDR3 contains 14 residues. Germline V CDR1 and CDR2: SGHVS, FNYEAQ. V was shortened by 5 bases and J by 2 bases, with 11 bases between the two germline ends. The CDR3 nucleotides read TGTGCCAGCAGCCGTAGCAGGCCCACAGATACGCAGTATTTT. This translates into CASSRSRPTDTQYF. The variable domain in full, completed from reference TRBV7-6 and TRBJ2-3, reads GAGVSQSPRYKVTKRGQDVALRCDPISGHVSLYWYRQALGQGPEFLTYFNYEAQQDKSGLPNDRFSAERPEGSISTLTIQRTEQRDSAMYRCASSRSRPTDTQYFGPGTRLTVL.

This clonotype came up many times. The V and J genes are TRBV3-1 and TRBJ2-4, with D possibly matching TRBD1 (6 bases). Trimming cost V 1 base and J 9 bases, with 13 bases left between them. This CDR3 is 14 amino acids long. Germline V gene sequence: CDR1 LGHDT, CDR2 YNNKEL (reference sequence). CDR3 sequence: CASSQATGLAIQYF. CDR3 DNA sequence: TGTGCCAGCAGCCAAGCCACAGGGCTGGCCATTCAGTACTTC.

The rearrangement uses TRBV6-5 and TRBJ2-1, with 9 bases matching TRBD1. Trimming removed 0 bases from V and 5 bases from J; junction bases left unmatched: 5. CDR1 and CDR2 (germline): MNHEY, SVGAGI. The CDR3 is made up of 16 amino acids. The CDR3 here is CASSYSFTGGHNEQFF. CDR3 DNA: TGTGCCAGCAGTTACTCCTTCACAGGGGGCCACAATGAGCAGTTCTTC.

This clonotype turned up a few times. The V and J genes are TRBV5-1 and TRBJ1-2, with D perhaps matching TRBD1 (5 bases). Germline lookup yields CDR1 SGHRS and CDR2 YFSETQ. The CDR3 extends over 15 amino acids. Trimming took off 4 bases at V and 0 bases at J, with 13 bases between the two ends. As DNA, the CDR3 is TGCGCCAGCAGCCCCGACAGAATTTCTAACTATGGCTACACCTTC. This gives the protein CASSPDRISNYGYTF.

Ten or more counts support this clonotype. The rearrangement links TRBV5-1 to TRBJ1-3; D is unclear. V lost 3 bases and J 5 bases, leaving 15 bases between the germline ends. Germline CDR1 and CDR2: SGHRS and YFSETQ. The length of the CDR3 is 15 residues. The CDR3 coding sequence is TGCGCCAGCAGCTCGGGCCAGGTTTCCCGAAACACCATATATTTT. Its protein product is CASSSGQVSRNTIYF.

This clonotype came up a few times. The chain has TRBV9 and TRBJ1-2; D remains unclear. Germline CDR1 reads SGDLS; CDR2 reads YYNGEE. Trimming cost V 4 bases and J 2 bases, with 15 bases left between them. This CDR3 region has 15 residues. The CDR3 DNA reads TGTGCCAGCAGCCCCCCCCGTCGGACGAACTATGGCTACACCTTC. Its protein product is CASSPPRRTNYGYTF.

This clonotype was counted many times. The V call is TRBV4-1, the J call TRBJ1-5, with a possible D match to TRBD1 (5 bases). Trimming stripped 0 bases from V and 7 bases from J, with 13 bases between. This CDR3 is 15 amino acids long. Germline V gene sequence: CDR1 MGHRA, CDR2 YSYEKL. CDR3 nucleotide sequence: TGCGCCAGCAGCCAAGACAGGCCCCAGGGCCAGCCCCAGCATTTT. It is translated as CASSQDRPQGQPQHF.

The rearrangement joins TRBV5-1 to TRBJ2-7; D gene uncertain. This CDR3 is 13 amino acids long. V gave up 4 bases and J gave up 2 bases, with 10 bases separating them. The germline gives CDR1 SGHRS, CDR2 YFSETQ. The CDR3 region is CASSPDGPYEQYF. The CDR3 DNA sequence: TGCGCCAGCAGCCCGGACGGTCCCTACGAGCAGTACTTC.

This clonotype occurred a few times. The V gene is TRBV5-1, the J gene TRBJ2-7; TRBD1 aligns across 8 bases. Germline trimming cut 4 bases from V and 5 bases from J; bases unmatched to any gene: 5. The germline V gene has CDR1 SGHRS and CDR2 YFSETQ. CDR3 length: 13 residues. CDR3 DNA sequence: TGCGCCAGCAGCCTCGACAGGGGCCACGAGCAGTACTTC. It codes for CASSLDRGHEQYF.